The T cell receptor beta chain described here comes from a study of cytomegalovirus exposure and HLA in healthy donors. Study-wide results and caveats: Many donors carried some public TCRs, although rarity characterized most TCR sequences.

Trimming cost V 2 bases and J 7 bases; bases outside gene matches: 9. The CDR3 loop spans 15 amino acids. Per the germline V gene, CDR1 is KGHSH and CDR2 is LQKENI. Both 60 Vbeta primers and 13 Jbeta primers went into the PCR. Repertoires were generated with immunoSEQ multiplex PCR, while TCRdb's copy carries only in-frame clones and drops some. The data hold 150,000 to 200,000 clones, with 55% to 80% observed a single time. A remark on this clone: Its matching antigen is unknown.

The specimen sequenced was PBMCs. The chain couples TRBV18 to TRBJ2-3, with TRBD1 matching 7 bases. This TCR was sampled from a woman younger than 35 in good health and CMV-seropositive. CDR3: CASSPIEGTAYTQYF. The CDR3 coding sequence is TGTGCCAGCTCACCAATTGAAGGGACAGCCTATACGCAGTATTTT.